The clone carrying this TCR beta chain came up many times. Its antigen remains unidentified. The sample originates from a study of T cell repertoires in cytomegalovirus infection. As for the study in general: CMV infection together with matching HLA type was indicated by public TCR beta signatures.

In TCRdb, the reads were re-called with MiXCR into one record per CDR3 protein. The table includes approximately 500,000 distinct CDR3 sequences, approximately 15% detected once. Study conclusions and caveats: The cumulative frequency of public TCR beta families distinguished individuals who carried CMV together with the relevant HLA. The study found HLA-C-restricted CMV-specific TCR beta clonotypes dominating the ex vivo response.

Germline CDR1 is SGHAT and CDR2 is FQNNGV. The CDR3 is 14 residues long. V shed 5 bases and J 6 bases; nucleotides not matched to a gene: 8. The receptor was isolated from a human donor in good health (CMV status not recorded). Some clones in this sample may be carry-over from other donors' samples. The V call is TRBV11-2, the J call TRBJ2-3, with 7 nucleotides matching TRBD2. Sequenced: CD8+ T cells from PBMCs. CDR3 sequence: CASSLSGDQDTQYF. CDR3 bases: TGTGCCAGCAGCCTCAGCGGGGACCAGGATACGCAGTATTTT.